A selection of T cell receptor beta chains follows, all from one sample in a study of cytomegalovirus exposure and HLA in healthy donors. Sequenced by immunoSEQ multiplex PCR; TCRdb stores in-frame clones only, minus some. Among approximately 110,000 clones, under 85% were seen once, and the ten largest hold 3.5% to 5%. Sequencing was carried out using PBMCs. These receptors originate from a woman in her forties or fifties in good health and CMV-seropositive. Each CDR3 is given with its conserved first and last residue. A D gene is named only where the DNA matches it firmly. Rows may omit the clone size; those that give it use once, few, many or a size class.

D,size,V,J,DNA,CDR3
TRBD1,NA,TRBV6-1,TRBJ2-2,TGTGCCACCCCGGGACAGGGCATTAGACCCGGGGAGCTGTTTTTT,CATPGQGIRPGELFF
NA,NA,TRBV5-1,TRBJ2-5,TGCGCCAGCAGCACCACCCGGGGGGAGACCCAGTACTTC,CASSTTRGETQYF
NA,few,TRBV7-9,TRBJ2-1,TGTGCCAGCAGCTTATCGGTGCCCTCCTACAATGAGCAGTTCTTC,CASSLSVPSYNEQFF
NA,NA,TRBV19,TRBJ2-3,TGTGCCAGTAGAACAGCTGGCACAGATACGCAGTATTTT,CASRTAGTDTQYF
NA,once,TRBV6-5,TRBJ2-3,TGTGCCAGCAGTTACCGTACGCCTTCACTGGATACGCAGTATTTT,CASSYRTPSLDTQYF
NA,NA,TRBV12-1,TRBJ2-1,TGTGCCAGCAGCTCATACCATAGCGGGCCCTGCTCCTACAATGAGCAGTTCTTC,CASSSYHSGPCSYNEQFF
NA,NA,TRBV1,TRBJ2-7,TGCACCAGCGGGGGGGCTAAAAGGTCCTACGAGCAGTACTTC,CTSGGAKRSYEQYF
TRBD2,NA,TRBV6-1,TRBJ2-7,TGTGCCAGCAGTATAAATAGCGGGTCGGCCTACGAGCAGTACTTC,CASSINSGSAYEQYF
NA,NA,TRBV5-3,TRBJ1-5,TGTGCCAGAAGCCCCGCGGCAGATAGCAATCAGCCCCAGCATTTT,CARSPAADSNQPQHF
NA,once,TRBV7-9,TRBJ1-2,TGTGCCAGCTCAGAAGGGGCTAACTATGGCTACACCTTC,CASSEGANYGYTF
NA,NA,TRBV5-1,TRBJ2-7,TGCGCCAGCAGCTACGACAGGAACGAGCAGTACTTC,CASSYDRNEQYF
NA,NA,TRBV19,TRBJ1-1,TGTGCCAGTAACGGACGGGGATTTACGAACACTGAAGCTTTCTTT,CASNGRGFTNTEAFF
NA,NA,TRBV29-1,TRBJ2-7,TGCAGCGTTGAAGATCTCGCAGGGGCATACTTC,CSVEDLAGAYF
TRBD1,NA,TRBV11-2,TRBJ1-2,TGTGCCAGCAGCCGTCTTATCCATACAGACAGGGATGGCTACACCTTC,CASSRLIHTDRDGYTF
NA,NA,TRBV14,TRBJ2-1,TGTGCCAGCAGCCAAGACACTAGTTGGAATGAGCAGTTCTTC,CASSQDTSWNEQFF
TRBD1,NA,TRBV5-1,TRBJ1-1,TGCGCCAGCAGCTACGGGACAGGGGGCCTGAACACTGAAGCTTTCTTT,CASSYGTGGLNTEAFF
NA,few,TRBV7-2,TRBJ2-5,TGTGCCAGCAGGCCAGAAAGGAGTAACGGAGACGTGGAGACCCAGTACTTC,CASRPERSNGDVETQYF
NA,NA,TRBV6-5,TRBJ1-2,TGTGCCAGCAGTCTAGACCTCCTCTATGGCTACACCTTC,CASSLDLLYGYTF
NA,NA,TRBV7-2,TRBJ2-1,TGTGCCAGCAGCCCACGAGGGGGGGGCGTCTTCGGGGGTTACAATGAGCAGTTCTTC,CASSPRGGGVFGGYNEQFF
NA,few,TRBV11-2,TRBJ1-1,TGTGCCAGCAGCCTACAAGTAAGGGGCACTGAAGCTTTCTTT,CASSLQVRGTEAFF
TRBD1,NA,TRBV5-1,TRBJ2-3,TGCGCCAGCAGCTTGGAGGCGGGACAGGGGGCGAATACGCAGTATTTT,CASSLEAGQGANTQYF
TRBD1,NA,TRBV19,TRBJ2-1,TGTGCCAGTAGTCCCTGGACAGGGGACAATGAGCAGTTCTTC,CASSPWTGDNEQFF
NA,few,TRBV9,TRBJ2-6,TGTGCCAGCAGCGTCTTGGCCAACGTCCTGACTTTC,CASSVLANVLTF
TRBD1,once,TRBV6-1,TRBJ1-1,TGTGCCAGCCGGGGACAGGGAGACACTGAAGCTTTCTTT,CASRGQGDTEAFF
NA,few,TRBV10-3,TRBJ1-6,TGTGCCATCAGTGAGCCGAACTACAGAGCGGATAATTCACCCCTCCACTTT,CAISEPNYRADNSPLHF
NA,NA,TRBV28,TRBJ2-7,TGTGCCAGCCCTAACTACGAGCAGTACTTC,CASPNYEQYF
TRBD2,NA,TRBV7-9,TRBJ2-1,TGTGCCAGCAGCTTACCAGCGGGGGGGCCTAATGAGCAGTTCTTC,CASSLPAGGPNEQFF
TRBD1,few,TRBV11-2,TRBJ1-6,TGTGCCAGCAGCTTCTTGGGACAGCAAAATTCACCCCTCCACTTT,CASSFLGQQNSPLHF
NA,once,TRBV7-9,TRBJ1-2,TGTGCCAGCAGCTTCCCCCGGGGGGGGCCGGATGGCTACACCTTC,CASSFPRGGPDGYTF
NA,few,TRBV10-3,TRBJ1-2,TGTGCCATCAGTGAGTCGAACAGGAACTATGGCTACACCTTC,CAISESNRNYGYTF
TRBD1,NA,TRBV12-5,TRBJ1-2,TGTGCTAGTGGTACGGACAGGGGAGCAGCAAGACACTATGGCTACACCTTC,CASGTDRGAARHYGYTF
TRBD2,NA,TRBV7-2,TRBJ2-7,TGTGCCAGCAGCTTTAGCGTAGCGGGGGTGAGCGAGCAGTACTTC,CASSFSVAGVSEQYF
NA,NA,TRBV5-1,TRBJ2-2,TGCGCCAGCAGCTTGGCCCGCGGGACCGGGGAGCTGTTTTTT,CASSLARGTGELFF
TRBD1,NA,TRBV4-1,TRBJ1-2,TGCGCCAGCAGCCAAGCTCGGGACAGGGGCCTTGGGGGCTACACCTTC,CASSQARDRGLGGYTF
NA,many,TRBV4-1,TRBJ1-1,TGCGCCAGCAGCCAAGATCCCGGGATCGGACGGGCTTTCTTT,CASSQDPGIGRAFF
NA,NA,TRBV7-9,TRBJ1-3,TGTTCCAGCAGCCCCTCGGGAAACACCATATATTTT,CSSSPSGNTIYF
NA,NA,TRBV11-2,TRBJ1-2,TGTGCCAGCAGCTTAGAGGGCAGGGGAAAGCGCTACACCTTC,CASSLEGRGKRYTF
NA,once,TRBV30,TRBJ2-2,TGTGCCTGGAGCTTCAGCGACACCGGGGAGCTGTTTTTT,CAWSFSDTGELFF
NA,NA,TRBV19,TRBJ2-1,TGTGCCAGTTCTGGTTGGCAGCGAGCCTACAATGAGCAGTTCTTC,CASSGWQRAYNEQFF
TRBD2,once,TRBV7-2,TRBJ2-3,TGTGCCAGCAGCTCGGGACTAGCGGGGACTAGCACAGATACGCAGTATTTT,CASSSGLAGTSTDTQYF
NA,once,TRBV19,TRBJ1-2,TGTGCCAGTAGTAACGAGGGCCTACCGGGCGAGGGCTACACCTTC,CASSNEGLPGEGYTF
NA,NA,TRBV7-6,TRBJ2-3,TGTGCCAGCAGCTTAGCAGGACAACGCACAGATACGCAGTATTTT,CASSLAGQRTDTQYF
NA,few,TRBV6-1,TRBJ2-7,TGTGCCAGCAGTGGCTATTTGACGGAGCTCCTAAGGTTC,CASSGYLTELLRF
NA,NA,TRBV7-2,TRBJ2-1,TGTGCCAGCAGCCTCTACCCCGCCGGTGAGCAGTTCTTC,CASSLYPAGEQFF
NA,NA,TRBV9,TRBJ2-1,TGTGCCAGCAGCCCAATCGGGACTGCATACAATGAGCAGTTCTTC,CASSPIGTAYNEQFF
NA,NA,TRBV6-5,TRBJ1-5,TGTGCCAGCAGTTCAGGACAGACCCAGCCCCAGCATTTT,CASSSGQTQPQHF
NA,NA,TRBV5-1,TRBJ2-7,TGCGCCAGCAGCTTGGCCCCTACTACGGACGAGCAGTACTTC,CASSLAPTTDEQYF
NA,once,TRBV6-5,TRBJ1-1,TGTGCCAGCAGTTACGGCGGGAGTGCAACCACTGAAGCTTTCTTT,CASSYGGSATTEAFF
TRBD2,NA,TRBV4-2,TRBJ2-7,TGTGCCAGCAGCCAACTGGCGGGGGGTGAATACTACGAGCAGTACTTC,CASSQLAGGEYYEQYF
NA,NA,TRBV6-1,TRBJ1-5,TGTGCCAGCATCTTGACAGCCTTTAGCAATCAGCCCCAGCATTTT,CASILTAFSNQPQHF
TRBD2,NA,TRBV5-4,TRBJ2-1,TGTGCCAGCAGCAAGGGACTAGCGGGGGGGCAATCCTACAATGAGCAGTTCTTC,CASSKGLAGGQSYNEQFF
NA,NA,TRBV23-1,TRBJ1-2,TGCGCCAGCAGTCGGGGGGGAGGCTATGACTACACCTTC,CASSRGGGYDYTF
TRBD2,NA,TRBV9,TRBJ2-7,TGTGCCAGCAGCCCTAGCGGGACCATGGGGCTATACGAGCAGTACTTC,CASSPSGTMGLYEQYF
NA,few,TRBV6-4,TRBJ2-5,TGTGCCAGCAGTGAAACAGGCGCAGGGCGGGAGACCCAGTACTTC,CASSETGAGRETQYF
NA,NA,TRBV7-7,TRBJ2-5,TGTGCCAGCAGCTATGGACAGTTACAAGAGACCCAGTACTTC,CASSYGQLQETQYF